This T cell receptor beta chain was captured in a study of a mutant IDH1 vaccine in newly diagnosed glioma. Study in general: Vaccinations were initiated 4-6 weeks following radiotherapy alone, or were given together with temozolomide cycles.

V lost 4 bases and J lost 7; bases outside the gene matches: 8. Germline loops: CDR1 SGHRS, CDR2 YFSETQ. The CDR3 sequence is 15 residues long. Time point meaning: week 35, safety follow-up. In every dose of vaccine, 300 ug of mutant IDH1 20-mer peptide was given alongside topical imiquimod. The data were produced by immunoSEQ multiplex PCR, yet TCRdb's version contains in-frame clones alone and is incomplete. The table records around 60,000 clones, 81% of them present only once. About this clone: The antigen is not known.

The source was PBMCs, collected from a glioma patient whose treatment included an IDH1 peptide vaccine. The chain has TRBV5-1 and TRBJ2-7, with 13 bases that match TRBD2. The receptor comes from a middle-aged man with glioma. CDR3 loop: CASSNLAGLAGEQYF. For the CDR3, the DNA is TGCGCCAGCAGCAATTTGGCGGGACTAGCGGGGGAGCAGTACTTC. The full variable domain, rest sourced from reference TRBV5-1 and TRBJ2-7, is KAGVTQTPRYLIKTRGQQVTLSCSPISGHRSVSWYQQTPGQGLQFLFEYFSETQRNKGNFPGRFSGRQFSNSRSEMNVSTLELGDSALYLCASSNLAGLAGEQYFGPGTRLTVT.